The entry that follows covers one T cell receptor beta chain sequence. Since no conserved phenylalanine or tryptophan closes the CDR3, a read error is the likely cause. Taking roughly 18-32 mg of unsorted bulk tissue, the authors co-extracted RNA and DNA. Total RNA amounting to roughly 480 ng was the source from which TCR beta cDNA was made with a constant-region primer. Three nested multiplex PCR rounds, a slightly modified ARM-PCR, produced the libraries for TCR beta. TRBV1-TRBV30 forward primers paired with a C-beta reverse primer were used in the first two PCR rounds, which ran around 10 cycles each. Each CDR3 protein is one row after TCRdb ran MiXCR on the multiplex PCR reads. The sample records 90,000 to 110,000 distinct CDR3 sequences, roughly four fifths being singletons. This sample was included in a study of tumor-infiltrating lymphocytes in primary liver carcinoma. This CDR3 contains 14 residues. Germline V gene data show CDR1 as SQVTM and CDR2 as ANQGSEA. Trimming cost V 4 bases and J 4 bases, with 17 bases left between them.

The genes are TRBV29-1 and TRBJ2-7, with D perhaps assigned TRBD1 or TRBD2 (5 bases each). Sequences were obtained from liver tumor tissue from sampling region 3. Subset indicated: tumor region T3, left-lateral pole. The receptor's source is a man aged 35-49 years with primary liver carcinoma and hepatitis B virus infection. The CDR3 sequence is CSVGPGTGSYEQYL. The CDR3 region has the DNA TGCAGCGTTGGGCCCGGGACGGGCTCATACGAGCAGTACTTA.